This record concerns one T cell receptor beta chain sequence. The repertoire was sequenced with immunoSEQ multiplex PCR; TCRdb's copy has only in-frame clones and lacks some. The sample shows about 160,000 clones, 89% of them seen only once. Trimming took off 3 bases at V and 2 bases at J, with 11 bases between the two ends. The germline CDR1 and CDR2 sequences are SEHNR and FQNEAQ (reference sequence). The CDR3 sequence is 14 residues long. This sample is part of a study of cytomegalovirus exposure and HLA in healthy donors. Sequencing was done on a sample of PBMCs. V is TRBV7-9 and J is TRBJ2-7; possibly TRBD2 for D (6 bases). The TCR originated in a woman between 18 and 30 years old in good health and CMV-seropositive. CDR3 DNA sequence: TGTGCCAGCAGCTTTGGTCTAGCGACCTACGAGCAGTACTTC. Translated, it gives CASSFGLATYEQYF.